The rows below give T cell receptor beta chains drawn from one sample of a study of cytomegalovirus exposure and HLA in healthy donors. Profiled with immunoSEQ multiplex PCR; TCRdb holds only in-frame clones, not every one. The sample lists 150,000 to 250,000 clones; around four fifths were seen once. The specimen was PBMCs. These receptor sequences come from a woman aged 50 to 60 in good health and CMV-seropositive. The CDR3 runs from the conserved cysteine through the conserved F or W. D genes are given only for firm matches. Size is omitted from some rows. Given values are once, few, many or a class for expanded clones.

len: 18
v_gene: TRBV5-6
d_gene: .
j_gene: TRBJ1-4
abundance: .
CDR3aa: CASSLEGRGSATNEKLFF
CDR3nt: TGTGCCAGCAGCTTGGAGGGGCGTGGCTCAGCAACTAATGAAAAACTGTTTTTT

len: 19
v_gene: TRBV2
d_gene: TRBD2
j_gene: TRBJ2-6
abundance: .
CDR3aa: CASKTGLAGGPSGANVLTF
CDR3nt: TGTGCCAGTAAAACAGGACTAGCGGGGGGGCCGAGTGGGGCCAACGTCCTGACTTTC

len: 17
v_gene: TRBV9
d_gene: TRBD1
j_gene: TRBJ1-3
abundance: .
CDR3aa: CASSVESGGVGGNTIYF
CDR3nt: TGTGCCAGCAGCGTAGAGTCAGGGGGCGTTGGGGGAAACACCATATATTTT

len: 14
v_gene: TRBV11-2
d_gene: TRBD1
j_gene: TRBJ2-7
abundance: few
CDR3aa: CASSRTGTTYEQYF
CDR3nt: TGTGCCAGCAGCCGGACAGGAACCACCTACGAGCAGTACTTC

len: 13
v_gene: TRBV10-3
d_gene: TRBD1
j_gene: TRBJ1-2
abundance: .
CDR3aa: CAITPGQGGGYTF
CDR3nt: TGTGCCATCACCCCGGGACAGGGTGGTGGCTACACCTTC

len: 15
v_gene: TRBV11-2
d_gene: TRBD1
j_gene: TRBJ1-5
abundance: .
CDR3aa: CASSLTGGGNQPQHF
CDR3nt: TGTGCCAGCAGCCTAACAGGGGGCGGCAATCAGCCCCAGCATTTT

len: 14
v_gene: TRBV18
d_gene: TRBD2
j_gene: TRBJ2-1
abundance: .
CDR3aa: CASSPPSGRNEQFF
CDR3nt: TGTGCCAGCTCACCGCCTAGCGGGAGAAATGAGCAGTTCTTC

len: 13
v_gene: TRBV19
d_gene: .
j_gene: TRBJ1-4
abundance: .
CDR3aa: CASSEQGGEKLFF
CDR3nt: TGTGCCAGTAGTGAACAGGGTGGCGAAAAACTGTTTTTT

len: 14
v_gene: TRBV6-1
d_gene: .
j_gene: TRBJ2-7
abundance: .
CDR3aa: CASSEFGGLYEQYF
CDR3nt: TGTGCCAGCAGTGAATTTGGCGGTCTCTACGAGCAGTACTTC

len: 13
v_gene: TRBV11-3
d_gene: TRBD1
j_gene: TRBJ1-2
abundance: .
CDR3aa: CASSQGQGYGYTF
CDR3nt: TGTGCCAGCAGCCAAGGACAGGGGTATGGCTACACCTTC

len: 15
v_gene: TRBV2
d_gene: .
j_gene: TRBJ2-7
abundance: .
CDR3aa: CASSEVTGRSYEQYF
CDR3nt: TGTGCCAGCAGTGAAGTGACAGGTCGATCCTACGAGCAGTACTTC

len: 14
v_gene: TRBV5-1
d_gene: TRBD1
j_gene: TRBJ1-4
abundance: .
CDR3aa: CASSLGQGAEKLFF
CDR3nt: TGCGCCAGCAGCCTGGGACAGGGGGCTGAAAAACTGTTTTTT

len: 16
v_gene: TRBV5-8
d_gene: TRBD1
j_gene: TRBJ1-5
abundance: .
CDR3aa: CASSWGTGVSNQPQHF
CDR3nt: TGTGCCAGCAGCTGGGGGACAGGGGTAAGCAATCAGCCCCAGCATTTT

len: 13
v_gene: TRBV7-2
d_gene: .
j_gene: TRBJ1-2
abundance: .
CDR3aa: CASSSQLSYGYTF
CDR3nt: TGTGCCAGCAGCTCCCAGTTAAGTTATGGCTACACCTTC

len: 11
v_gene: TRBV7-9
d_gene: .
j_gene: TRBJ2-7
abundance: .
CDR3aa: CASSLGEEQYF
CDR3nt: TGTGCCAGCAGCCTCGGGGAAGAGCAGTACTTC

len: 14
v_gene: TRBV7-8
d_gene: TRBD1
j_gene: TRBJ1-5
abundance: .
CDR3aa: CASTLDRVNQPQHF
CDR3nt: TGTGCCAGCACACTTGACAGGGTCAATCAGCCCCAGCATTTT

len: 12
v_gene: TRBV6-1
d_gene: .
j_gene: TRBJ2-3
abundance: .
CDR3aa: CASSGQADTQYF
CDR3nt: TGTGCCAGCAGTGGCCAGGCAGATACGCAGTATTTT

len: 13
v_gene: TRBV9
d_gene: .
j_gene: TRBJ2-5
abundance: .
CDR3aa: CASSVGDQETQYF
CDR3nt: TGTGCCAGCAGCGTAGGAGACCAAGAGACCCAGTACTTC

len: 15
v_gene: TRBV7-6
d_gene: .
j_gene: TRBJ2-7
abundance: .
CDR3aa: CASSLAAGSSYEQYF
CDR3nt: TGTGCCAGCAGCTTAGCGGCGGGGAGCTCCTACGAGCAGTACTTC

len: 17
v_gene: TRBV15
d_gene: TRBD1
j_gene: TRBJ2-7
abundance: .
CDR3aa: CATSTTIGQVGSYEQYF
CDR3nt: TGTGCCACCAGCACTACCATCGGACAGGTAGGGTCCTACGAGCAGTACTTC

len: 17
v_gene: TRBV19
d_gene: TRBD1
j_gene: TRBJ1-1
abundance: .
CDR3aa: CASSPVDRGVLVTEAFF
CDR3nt: TGTGCCAGTAGTCCCGTGGACAGGGGAGTATTAGTTACTGAAGCTTTCTTT

len: 14
v_gene: TRBV5-1
d_gene: .
j_gene: TRBJ2-7
abundance: .
CDR3aa: CASSFGGAAYEQYF
CDR3nt: TGCGCCAGCAGCTTCGGCGGGGCAGCCTACGAGCAGTACTTC

len: 18
v_gene: TRBV19
d_gene: TRBD1
j_gene: TRBJ2-6
abundance: .
CDR3aa: CASTSGGQGISGANVLTF
CDR3nt: TGTGCCAGTACGAGTGGGGGACAGGGCATATCTGGGGCCAACGTCCTGACTTTC

len: 15
v_gene: TRBV5-4
d_gene: TRBD1
j_gene: TRBJ1-6
abundance: .
CDR3aa: CASSARTGGNSPLHF
CDR3nt: TGTGCCAGCAGCGCACGGACAGGAGGAAATTCACCCCTCCACTTT

len: 13
v_gene: TRBV14
d_gene: TRBD1
j_gene: TRBJ1-2
abundance: .
CDR3aa: CASSPGTAYGYTF
CDR3nt: TGTGCCAGCAGCCCCGGGACAGCCTATGGCTACACCTTC

len: 14
v_gene: TRBV2
d_gene: .
j_gene: TRBJ2-4
abundance: once
CDR3aa: CASTVSLAKNIQYF
CDR3nt: TGTGCCAGCACTGTCAGTTTAGCCAAAAACATTCAGTACTTC

len: 13
v_gene: TRBV18
d_gene: .
j_gene: TRBJ2-4
abundance: .
CDR3aa: CASSPAVENSQYF
CDR3nt: TGTGCCAGCTCACCAGCAGTTGAAAACAGTCAGTACTTC

len: 16
v_gene: TRBV5-5
d_gene: TRBD1
j_gene: TRBJ1-1
abundance: .
CDR3aa: CASSRPTGGWGTEAFF
CDR3nt: TGTGCCAGCAGCCGCCCGACAGGGGGCTGGGGGACTGAAGCTTTCTTT

len: 16
v_gene: TRBV28
d_gene: TRBD2
j_gene: TRBJ2-5
abundance: .
CDR3aa: CASSLWAGGGPGAQYF
CDR3nt: TGTGCCAGCAGTTTATGGGCTGGCGGGGGACCGGGGGCCCAGTACTTC

len: 17
v_gene: TRBV7-8
d_gene: .
j_gene: TRBJ2-3
abundance: .
CDR3aa: CASSLARQLRGTDTQYF
CDR3nt: TGTGCCAGCAGCTTAGCCCGACAGTTAAGGGGTACAGATACGCAGTATTTT

len: 15
v_gene: TRBV28
d_gene: TRBD1
j_gene: TRBJ2-2
abundance: .
CDR3aa: CASSPATGWTGELFF
CDR3nt: TGTGCCAGCAGTCCCGCGACAGGGTGGACCGGGGAGCTGTTTTTT

len: 17
v_gene: TRBV14
d_gene: TRBD1
j_gene: TRBJ2-7
abundance: .
CDR3aa: CASSQWLYWDREGEQYF
CDR3nt: TGTGCCAGCAGCCAATGGTTATATTGGGACAGGGAGGGCGAGCAGTACTTC

len: 15
v_gene: TRBV7-2
d_gene: .
j_gene: TRBJ1-6
abundance: .
CDR3aa: CASIPGTGYNSPLHF
CDR3nt: TGTGCCAGCATCCCCGGAACGGGCTATAATTCACCCCTCCACTTT

len: 16
v_gene: TRBV29-1
d_gene: TRBD1
j_gene: TRBJ2-7
abundance: .
CDR3aa: CSVEDLVGGQVYEQYF
CDR3nt: TGCAGCGTTGAAGATCTCGTAGGGGGCCAAGTCTACGAGCAGTACTTC

len: 15
v_gene: TRBV12-5
d_gene: .
j_gene: TRBJ1-1
abundance: .
CDR3aa: CASGLPQGGNTEAFF
CDR3nt: TGTGCTAGTGGTTTGCCCCAAGGGGGGAACACTGAAGCTTTCTTT

len: 14
v_gene: TRBV2
d_gene: TRBD1
j_gene: TRBJ1-4
abundance: .
CDR3aa: CASRLTGMVEKLFF
CDR3nt: TGTGCCAGCAGATTGACAGGGATGGTCGAAAAACTGTTTTTT

len: 15
v_gene: TRBV21-1
d_gene: .
j_gene: TRBJ2-3
abundance: .
CDR3aa: CASSKVRGGTDTQYF
CDR3nt: TGTGCCAGCAGCAAAGTGCGGGGTGGCACAGATACGCAGTATTTT

len: 13
v_gene: TRBV2
d_gene: .
j_gene: TRBJ2-5
abundance: .
CDR3aa: CASSGQLEETQYF
CDR3nt: TGTGCCAGCAGTGGACAGTTGGAAGAGACCCAGTACTTC

len: 13
v_gene: TRBV10-3
d_gene: .
j_gene: TRBJ2-2
abundance: .
CDR3aa: CAITQGGTGELFF
CDR3nt: TGTGCCATCACACAGGGAGGGACCGGGGAGCTGTTTTTT

len: 14
v_gene: TRBV7-2
d_gene: .
j_gene: TRBJ1-6
abundance: .
CDR3aa: CASSPAGGEKPLHF
CDR3nt: TGTGCCAGCAGCCCCGCGGGGGGGGAGAAGCCCCTCCACTTT